Listed below are T cell receptor beta chains from one sample, sequenced in a study of T cell changes during pregnancy in multiple sclerosis. Method: immunoSEQ multiplex PCR; TCRdb's copy keeps in-frame clones and lacks some. The sample consists of almost 25,000 clones, 88% of them appearing once. The specimen comprised CD4+ T cells from peripheral blood mononuclear cells, sampled in the first trimester of pregnancy. These receptors were collected from a female donor in good health, enrolled as a control in a pregnancy study. The CDR3 runs from the conserved cysteine through the conserved F or W. The D gene is left open where the match is weak. The listing skips clone size in some rows; elsewhere it reads once, few, many or a size class.

D: .
V: TRBV21-1
size: few
J: TRBJ1-2
DNA: TGTGCCAGCAGCAAAGGGACAGCCATGGGTGGCTACACCTTC
CDR3: CASSKGTAMGGYTF

D: .
V: TRBV30
size: .
J: TRBJ1-4
DNA: TGTGCCTGGAGTGGGGAGGGAGGTGAAAAACTGTTTTTT
CDR3: CAWSGEGGEKLFF

D: .
V: TRBV6-5
size: .
J: TRBJ1-6
DNA: TGTGCCAGCAGTCTTTCAGGGTCTTGGACACCCCTCCACTTT
CDR3: CASSLSGSWTPLHF

D: TRBD1
V: TRBV29-1
size: few
J: TRBJ2-1
DNA: TGCAGCGTTGATCGAGGGGGCGGGTACAATGAGCAGTTCTTC
CDR3: CSVDRGGGYNEQFF

D: TRBD2
V: TRBV4-1
size: .
J: TRBJ2-5
DNA: TGCGCCAGCAGCCGGGGACTAGCGGGGGGGTGGGAGACCCAGTACTTC
CDR3: CASSRGLAGGWETQYF

D: TRBD1
V: TRBV6-5
size: .
J: TRBJ2-7
DNA: TGTGCCAGCAGTTATGTCACAGGGGGCGCGTACGAGCAGTACTTC
CDR3: CASSYVTGGAYEQYF

D: TRBD2
V: TRBV27
size: .
J: TRBJ2-7
DNA: TGTGCCAGCAGTTCTCGGAGCGGGAGGGGATACGAGCAGTACTTC
CDR3: CASSSRSGRGYEQYF

D: TRBD1
V: TRBV6-1
size: .
J: TRBJ2-3
DNA: TGTGCCAGCAGGACTGGGACAGGGGGCACAGATACGCAGTATTTT
CDR3: CASRTGTGGTDTQYF

D: .
V: TRBV30
size: once
J: TRBJ1-6
DNA: TGTGCCTGGAGTGCGACAGGCTTAAATTCACCCCTCCACTTT
CDR3: CAWSATGLNSPLHF

D: .
V: TRBV27
size: .
J: TRBJ1-4
DNA: TGTGCCAGCAGTTTCATTAATGGCGAAAAACTGTTTTTT
CDR3: CASSFINGEKLFF

D: .
V: TRBV29-1
size: .
J: TRBJ1-1
DNA: TGCAGCGTACACGCCCGGGGGGGGAACACTGAAGCTTTCTTT
CDR3: CSVHARGGNTEAFF

D: .
V: TRBV2
size: .
J: TRBJ1-1
DNA: TGTGCCAGCAGTGAAGGGGTACTGGGAGCCCTGGTCACTGAAGCTTTCTTT
CDR3: CASSEGVLGALVTEAFF

D: TRBD2
V: TRBV9
size: .
J: TRBJ2-1
DNA: TGTGCCAGCAGCTTCCTAGCGGGAGGCTACAATGAGCAGTTCTTC
CDR3: CASSFLAGGYNEQFF

D: .
V: TRBV19
size: .
J: TRBJ2-3
DNA: TGTGCCAGTAGACAGGGAAGCACAGATACGCAGTATTTT
CDR3: CASRQGSTDTQYF

D: .
V: TRBV25-1
size: .
J: TRBJ1-2
DNA: TGTGCCAGCAGTGCTCATAACAGGGACTATGGCTACACCTTC
CDR3: CASSAHNRDYGYTF

D: TRBD2
V: TRBV7-9
size: .
J: TRBJ2-1
DNA: TGTGCCAGCTTCTCCTCCGAGACTAGCGGATACAATGAGCAGTTCTTC
CDR3: CASFSSETSGYNEQFF

D: .
V: TRBV21-1
size: .
J: TRBJ2-5
DNA: TGTGCCAGCAGCACCGAAGACAGGGAGCGAAAGACCCAGTACTTC
CDR3: CASSTEDRERKTQYF

D: TRBD1
V: TRBV30
size: .
J: TRBJ1-5
DNA: TGTGCCTGGAGTGAGGGACAGTTAAAGCCCCAGCATTTT
CDR3: CAWSEGQLKPQHF

D: TRBD1
V: TRBV11-2
size: .
J: TRBJ1-3
DNA: TGTGCCAGCAGCCTGACAGGGGACACCATATATTTT
CDR3: CASSLTGDTIYF

D: TRBD1
V: TRBV9
size: .
J: TRBJ2-7
DNA: TGTGCCAGCAGCGAAAGGACAGGGAGTTCCGAGCAGTACTTC
CDR3: CASSERTGSSEQYF

D: .
V: TRBV6-5
size: few
J: TRBJ1-1
DNA: TGTGCCAGCAGTTACGAGGGCGGCACTGAAGCTTTCTTT
CDR3: CASSYEGGTEAFF

D: TRBD1
V: TRBV6-5
size: .
J: TRBJ1-5
DNA: TGTGCCAGCAGGGATGGAGGGGGCCAGCCCCAGCATTTT
CDR3: CASRDGGGQPQHF

D: TRBD2
V: TRBV7-3
size: .
J: TRBJ2-1
DNA: TGTGCCAGCAGCCCGGGACTAGCGGGTTCCTACAATGAGCAGTTCTTC
CDR3: CASSPGLAGSYNEQFF

D: .
V: TRBV30
size: .
J: TRBJ2-7
DNA: TGTGCCTGGAGTGGGGGAGGGACACTTTACGAGCAGTACTTC
CDR3: CAWSGGGTLYEQYF

D: .
V: TRBV25-1
size: .
J: TRBJ2-3
DNA: TGTGCCAGCAGTGAAGCGGGTCTTCCTCCAGATACGCAGTATTTT
CDR3: CASSEAGLPPDTQYF

D: TRBD1
V: TRBV28
size: .
J: TRBJ2-1
DNA: TGTGCCAGCAGTTTAGTTAGAGGGACAGGGGCCTACAATGAGCAGTTCTTC
CDR3: CASSLVRGTGAYNEQFF

D: TRBD1
V: TRBV19
size: .
J: TRBJ1-1
DNA: TGTGCCAGTACCATACAGGGGGCAAACACTGAAGCTTTCTTT
CDR3: CASTIQGANTEAFF

D: .
V: TRBV6-5
size: .
J: TRBJ1-2
DNA: TGTGCCAGCAGTTCTTACGAGAGAGCTAACTATGGCTACACCTTC
CDR3: CASSSYERANYGYTF

D: .
V: TRBV21-1
size: once
J: TRBJ2-2
DNA: TGTGCCAGCAGCCCCCGAGGGGGGGACGACGGGGGGACCGGGGAGCTGTTTTTT
CDR3: CASSPRGGDDGGTGELFF

D: .
V: TRBV20-1
size: .
J: TRBJ1-2
DNA: TGCAGTGCTCCCCGGGGCTATGGCTACACCTTC
CDR3: CSAPRGYGYTF

D: .
V: TRBV7-2
size: .
J: TRBJ2-3
DNA: TGTGCCAGCAGCTCCGCCAGGGAAGATACGCAGTATTTT
CDR3: CASSSAREDTQYF

D: .
V: TRBV19
size: .
J: TRBJ2-1
DNA: TGTGCCAGTAGTATGACACCCTACAATGAGCAGTTCTTC
CDR3: CASSMTPYNEQFF

D: .
V: TRBV4-2
size: .
J: TRBJ2-3
DNA: TGTGCCAGCAGCCAAGGAGTAGCGGTTTATTCCACAGATACGCAGTATTTT
CDR3: CASSQGVAVYSTDTQYF

D: TRBD2
V: TRBV6-4
size: .
J: TRBJ2-3
DNA: TGTGCCAGCAGCAGACTAGCGGGGGGTCTAGATACGCAGTATTTT
CDR3: CASSRLAGGLDTQYF

D: .
V: TRBV5-4
size: .
J: TRBJ1-2
DNA: TGTGCCAGCAGGTCGCAGGGGAACTATGGCTACACCTTC
CDR3: CASRSQGNYGYTF

D: TRBD2
V: TRBV5-4
size: .
J: TRBJ2-7
DNA: TGTGCCAGCAGCGATACTAGCGGGGTTACCTACGAGCAGTACTTC
CDR3: CASSDTSGVTYEQYF

D: TRBD2
V: TRBV11-2
size: .
J: TRBJ2-5
DNA: TGTGCCAGCAGCCCGCCCCCGGGGGGGCGTACGGAGACCCAGTACTTC
CDR3: CASSPPPGGRTETQYF

D: .
V: TRBV5-5
size: .
J: TRBJ2-7
DNA: TGTGCCAGCAACAAGCTTCAGGACTACGAGCAGTACTTC
CDR3: CASNKLQDYEQYF

D: TRBD1
V: TRBV2
size: .
J: TRBJ2-4
DNA: TGTGCCAGCAGTGAAGGGACAGGGTCACGCATTCAGTACTTC
CDR3: CASSEGTGSRIQYF

D: TRBD2
V: TRBV11-2
size: .
J: TRBJ2-7
DNA: TGTGCCAGCAGCATAGGGGGGGCGCTAGCGGGAGTCGAGCAGTACTTC
CDR3: CASSIGGALAGVEQYF

D: .
V: TRBV19
size: .
J: TRBJ1-4
DNA: TGTGCCAGTAGTAAAGAAAACCCCGGGACAACTAATGAAAAACTGTTTTTT
CDR3: CASSKENPGTTNEKLFF

D: .
V: TRBV14
size: medium-sized
J: TRBJ2-1
DNA: TGTGCCAGCAGCCAAGGGAGGCGGACTAATGAGCAGTTCTTC
CDR3: CASSQGRRTNEQFF

D: TRBD1
V: TRBV9
size: once
J: TRBJ2-7
DNA: TGTGCCAGCAGCGCAAGACAGGGCGTGGACGAGCAGTACTTC
CDR3: CASSARQGVDEQYF

D: .
V: TRBV4-1
size: .
J: TRBJ2-3
DNA: TGCGCCAGCAGTAATCCACTCACAGATACGCAGTATTTT
CDR3: CASSNPLTDTQYF

D: .
V: TRBV6-1
size: .
J: TRBJ1-1
DNA: TGTGCCAGCAGTCCGACAGCGACGAACACTGAAGCTTTCTTT
CDR3: CASSPTATNTEAFF

D: TRBD2
V: TRBV19
size: .
J: TRBJ2-1
DNA: TGTGCCAGTACCCCGAGGCGGGAGCCGAACAATGAGCAGTTCTTC
CDR3: CASTPRREPNNEQFF

D: TRBD2
V: TRBV18
size: .
J: TRBJ2-3
DNA: TGTGCCAGCTCACCACCGTCAGCTAGCGGGAGGGATGATACGCAGTATTTT
CDR3: CASSPPSASGRDDTQYF

D: .
V: TRBV10-3
size: once
J: TRBJ1-5
DNA: TGTGCCATCAGTGAGTCGAGGGCAGGGGATAGTCAGCCCCAGCATTTT
CDR3: CAISESRAGDSQPQHF

D: .
V: TRBV10-3
size: .
J: TRBJ2-7
DNA: TGTGCCATCAGTGGAATGTCAGACGAGCAGTACTTC
CDR3: CAISGMSDEQYF

D: .
V: TRBV5-1
size: .
J: TRBJ2-3
DNA: TGCGCCAGCAGCTACCCCCTAGCAGATACGCAGTATTTT
CDR3: CASSYPLADTQYF

D: .
V: TRBV19
size: .
J: TRBJ2-7
DNA: TGTGCCAGTAGTGGAGGGCTGACAGGGTCGGCTTACGAGCAGTACTTC
CDR3: CASSGGLTGSAYEQYF

D: TRBD1
V: TRBV6-1
size: .
J: TRBJ1-4
DNA: TGTGCCAGCAGCCGGGACAGGGCTAATGAAAAACTGTTTTTT
CDR3: CASSRDRANEKLFF

D: TRBD2
V: TRBV29-1
size: .
J: TRBJ2-3
DNA: TGCAGTCTTCTTGGAGCGGGAGCCACAGATACGCAGTATTTT
CDR3: CSLLGAGATDTQYF

D: .
V: TRBV7-8
size: .
J: TRBJ2-2
DNA: TGTGCCAGCAGCTTCGGGAACACCTTTAATACCGGGGAGCTGTTTTTT
CDR3: CASSFGNTFNTGELFF

D: TRBD1
V: TRBV7-8
size: .
J: TRBJ2-1
DNA: TGTGCCAGCAGCCCTCGGACAGGGATGGGTTCGGGCAATGAGCAGTTCTTC
CDR3: CASSPRTGMGSGNEQFF

D: TRBD1
V: TRBV7-9
size: .
J: TRBJ2-3
DNA: TGTGCCAGCAGCCCGGGACAGGGTGTAGGAGATACGCAGTATTTT
CDR3: CASSPGQGVGDTQYF

D: TRBD1
V: TRBV7-9
size: .
J: TRBJ1-1
DNA: TGTGCCAGCAGCTTGGGGACAGCGGGCACTGAAGCTTTCTTT
CDR3: CASSLGTAGTEAFF

D: TRBD2
V: TRBV7-9
size: .
J: TRBJ2-2
DNA: TGTGCCAGCAGCCCAACCGGGACTAGCGGCCACACCGGGGAGCTGTTTTTT
CDR3: CASSPTGTSGHTGELFF

D: TRBD1
V: TRBV19
size: .
J: TRBJ2-5
DNA: TGTGCCAGTAGTAAAGGGACAGCCCAAAGTCTAGAGACCCAGTACTTC
CDR3: CASSKGTAQSLETQYF